The 20 T cell receptor beta chains listed next were all sequenced from one sample in a study of CD8 T cells in Susac syndrome. Reverse transcription used roughly 0.5 to 1 ug RNA and random hexamers. Via MiXCR, TCRdb re-called the immunoSEQ multiplex PCR reads, giving one row per CDR3 protein. The data show about 300,000 distinct CDR3 sequences, with approximately 85% seen just once and around 0.22% held by the top ten. Material for sequencing was CD8+ T cells from PBMCs. These receptors were taken from a human donor with multiple sclerosis.

This clonotype was recorded a few times. This chain joins TRBV4-1 and TRBJ2-7, with TRBD2 identical over 8 bases. This CDR3 comprises 16 residues. The J segment lost 0 bases and the V segment lost 0 bases, leaving 4 bases of the junction unmatched. The germline V gene has CDR1 MGHRA and CDR2 YSYEKL. CDR3 protein: CASSQEGLAGSYEQYF. Written as DNA, the CDR3 is TGCGCCAGCAGCCAAGAAGGGCTAGCGGGCTCCTACGAGCAGTACTTC.

The chain carries TRBV6-1 and TRBJ2-5; TRBD2 matches 15 bases. V lost 1 base to trimming and J lost 5 bases; unmatched junction nucleotides: 14. CDR1 and CDR2 from the germline V gene are MNHNS and SASEGT. This CDR3 spans 20 amino acids. The CDR3 spells CASSEEDEGTSGRPVETQYF. As DNA, the CDR3 is TGTGCCAGCAGTGAAGAGGATGAGGGGACTAGCGGGAGGCCCGTCGAGACCCAGTACTTC.

This clonotype was found a few times. In DNA form, the CDR3 reads TGCAGTGCTAGAGATGTGGCGGGAGGGCCGTCCTACGAGCAGTACTTC. It yields the protein CSARDVAGGPSYEQYF. The chain links TRBV20-1 to TRBJ2-7; TRBD2 agrees at 9 bases. Germline loops: CDR1 DFQATT, CDR2 SNEGSKA (reference sequence). The CDR3 is 16 residues long. Trimming at V came to 0 bases and at J to 1 base, leaving 7 bases not matched to a gene.

This chain connects TRBV30 to TRBJ2-7; 9 positions match TRBD1. The J segment lost 4 bases and the V segment lost 4 bases, leaving 5 bases of the junction unmatched. The CDR3 extends over 13 amino acids. Germline CDR1 is GTSNPN and CDR2 is SVGIG (reference sequence). This CDR3 is CAWNGDREYEQYF. DNA for the CDR3: TGTGCCTGGAACGGGGACAGGGAATACGAGCAGTACTTC.

J is TRBJ1-5 and V is TRBV24-1; 7 bases map to TRBD1. V shed 10 bases and J 5 bases; nucleotides not matched to a gene: 13. CDR3 size: 15 residues. Germline CDR1 and CDR2: KGHDR and SFDVKD. DNA of the CDR3: TGTGCCACTAGGGGGCCGAGGACTTTAGATCAGCCCCAGCATTTT. It is translated as CATRGPRTLDQPQHF.

The J gene is TRBJ2-1, the V gene TRBV6-2 or TRBV6-3; TRBD2 agrees at 7 bases. The junction had 14 bases not matched to a gene; V was cut back by 4 bases and J by 8 bases. In germline, CDR1 is MNHEY, CDR2 SVGEGT. The CDR3 spans 16 residues. The CDR3 nucleotides are TGTGCCAGCAGTTCGATGGAGGGCGACGCGGGGGATGAGCAGTTCTTC. Protein sequence: CASSSMEGDAGDEQFF.

The gene calls are TRBV4-3 and TRBJ1-5; the D gene is possibly TRBD1 (5 bases). The CDR3 sequence is 16 residues long. V was shortened by 0 bases and J by 4 bases, with 13 bases between the two germline ends. Germline-derived CDR1 and CDR2 are LGHNA and YSLEER. Here the CDR3 DNA reads TGCGCCAGCAGCCAAGATAGGGGCGTGAGGAATCAGCCCCAGCATTTT. Translation gives CASSQDRGVRNQPQHF.

This clonotype turned up a few times. This chain links TRBV6-6 with TRBJ2-7; tentatively, D is TRBD1 or TRBD2 (5 bases each). This CDR3 has 14 amino acids. V was cut by 8 bases and J by 0 bases, with 14 bases left in between. Germline loops: CDR1 MNHNY, CDR2 SVGAGI (reference sequence). The CDR3 coding sequence is TGTGCCAGCGCACACGGGACGTTCTCCTACGAGCAGTACTTC. Its protein is CASAHGTFSYEQYF.

The V gene is TRBV10-3, the J gene TRBJ2-1; 8 positions match TRBD2. The CDR3 runs to 15 residues. The trim removed 6 bases at V and 2 bases at J, leaving 6 bases unmatched. The germline V gene encodes CDR1 ENHRY and CDR2 SYGVKD. The CDR3 region has the DNA TGTGCCATCAGAACGGGCGGGAGGCCCTACAATGAGCAGTTCTTC. It codes for CAIRTGGRPYNEQFF.

The chain is built from TRBV14 and TRBJ2-3, with D possibly matching TRBD1 (6 bases). Trimming removed 4 bases from V and 2 bases from J, with 13 bases in between. CDR1 is SGHDN, CDR2 FVKESK, per germline. CDR3 length: 15 amino acids. Written as DNA, the CDR3 is TGTGCCAGCAGCCTCCGGGACACCATCACAGATACGCAGTATTTT. Its translation: CASSLRDTITDTQYF.

The CDR3 spells CATSGGNGNQPQHF. Written as DNA, the CDR3 is TGTGCCACCAGCGGCGGGAATGGCAATCAGCCCCAGCATTTT. The V call is TRBV15, the J call TRBJ1-5; D is ambiguous. The CDR3 sequence is 14 residues long. In germline, CDR1 is LNHNV, CDR2 YYDKDF (reference sequence). V lost 5 bases and J 2 bases, leaving 10 bases between the germline ends.

The chain has TRBV4-1 and TRBJ2-7; D remains ambiguous. The CDR3 has 13 amino acids. Between the trimmed V and J ends, which lost 3 bases and 1 base, there was a span of 7 bases. The germline CDR1 and CDR2 sequences are MGHRA and YSYEKL. The DNA of the CDR3 is TGCGCCAGCAGCCAGGTCAGATCCTACGAGCAGTACTTC. This encodes CASSQVRSYEQYF.

This chain uses TRBV6-2 or TRBV6-3 with TRBJ2-7, with 11 bases lining up with TRBD2. The ends lost 2 bases at V and 2 bases at J; junction bases unmatched: 17. The length of the CDR3 is 20 residues. The V gene's germline CDR1 is MNHEY and CDR2 SVGEGT. This CDR3 is CASSYNTPGTSGTFTYEQYF. CDR3 bases: TGTGCCAGCAGTTACAATACCCCCGGGACTAGCGGAACCTTTACCTACGAGCAGTACTTC.

The chain employs TRBV9 and TRBJ2-5; D remains ambiguous. The CDR3 runs to 18 residues. The V and J ends lost 0 bases and 0 bases respectively, with 18 bases between them. CDR1 is SGDLS and CDR2 is YYNGEE in the germline V gene. The CDR3 nucleotides are TGTGCCAGCAGCGTAGACCGTAGTAACAGCCGATACCAAGAGACCCAGTACTTC. It encodes CASSVDRSNSRYQETQYF.

The chain carries TRBV11-2 and TRBJ1-5; D not resolved. CDR1 and CDR2 from the germline V gene are SGHAT and FQNNGV. The germline V and J ends were trimmed by 0 bases and 8 bases, with 14 bases remaining between them. The CDR3 covers 15 residues. CDR3 nucleotide sequence: TGTGCCAGCAGCTTAGACTACTCGGGGTCGGAGCCCCAGCATTTT. Translating it yields CASSLDYSGSEPQHF.

V and J are TRBV19 and TRBJ1-1; D is unclear. Looked up from germline, CDR1 is LNHDA and CDR2 is SQIVND (reference sequence). The V and J ends lost 6 bases and 3 bases respectively, with 8 bases between them. The CDR3 length is 12 residues. The CDR3 protein is CASRVGYTEAFF. CDR3 nucleotides: TGTGCCAGTAGGGTAGGTTACACTGAAGCTTTCTTT.

This rearrangement joins TRBV16 to TRBJ1-5, with D possibly matching TRBD1 (6 bases). The CDR3 extends over 16 amino acids. Per the germline V gene, CDR1 is KGHSY and CDR2 is FQNENV. The ends were cut back, 0 bases at V and 0 bases at J, with 9 bases in the middle. The CDR3 coding sequence is TGTGCCAGCAGCCAATCGTGGGGGGCTAGCAATCAGCCCCAGCATTTT. It translates to CASSQSWGASNQPQHF.

V is TRBV7-8 and J is TRBJ2-7, with D perhaps assigned TRBD1 or TRBD2 (5 bases each). The V end was cut by 5 bases, the J end by 4 bases, with 24 bases between. The CDR3 has 17 amino acids. Germline V gene data show CDR1 as SGHVS and CDR2 as FQNEAQ. The CDR3 DNA is TGTGCCAGCAGCCTCGGATTCCCCGGCAGGGAGCCTTACGAGCAGTACTTC. Amino acids: CASSLGFPGREPYEQYF.

The V gene is TRBV28, the J gene TRBJ1-1; D ambiguous. The CDR3 is 15 amino acids. With 6 bases removed from V and 1 base from J, the gap between germline ends came to 15 bases. Germline lookup yields CDR1 MDHEN and CDR2 SYDVKM. The CDR3 coding sequence is TGTGCCAGCAGCCTAAAGTTGGACGGGAACACTGAAGCTTTCTTT. Translated: CASSLKLDGNTEAFF.

This clonotype was recorded only once. CDR3 in DNA: TGTGCCTGGAACTCGGGGGTAGGGAACACTGAAGCTTTCTTT. Translated: CAWNSGVGNTEAFF. The chain employs TRBV30 and TRBJ1-1; perhaps TRBD1 as D (5 bases). Trimming took off 4 bases at V and 1 base at J, with 13 bases between the two ends. This CDR3 is built from 14 residues. Germline CDR1 reads GTSNPN; CDR2 reads SVGIG (reference sequence).